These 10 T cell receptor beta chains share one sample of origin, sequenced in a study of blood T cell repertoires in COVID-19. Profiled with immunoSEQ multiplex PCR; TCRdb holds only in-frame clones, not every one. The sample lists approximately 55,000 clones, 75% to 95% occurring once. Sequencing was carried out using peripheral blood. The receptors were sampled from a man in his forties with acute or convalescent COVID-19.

The CDR3 spells CASSYVRAGSDTEAFF. CDR3 DNA: TGTGCCAGCAGTTACGTGCGCGCGGGGTCGGACACTGAAGCTTTCTTT. This rearrangement joins TRBV6-6 to TRBJ1-1; no clear D. The CDR3 runs 16 residues. Germline V gives CDR1 MNHNY, CDR2 SVGAGI (reference sequence). V was clipped by 2 bases and J by 3 bases, with 16 bases between them.

CDR3 in amino acids: CASSQPPGGTSGSDEQFF. The CDR3 coding sequence is TGCGCCAGCAGCCAGCCCCCGGGGGGGACTAGCGGGAGTGATGAGCAGTTCTTC. V usage is TRBV4-1 and J usage is TRBJ2-1, with 14 bases that match TRBD2. V was pared by 3 bases and J by 8 bases, with 12 bases of the junction left unmatched. This CDR3 spans 18 amino acids. Germline V gene lookup returns CDR1 MGHRA and CDR2 YSYEKL.

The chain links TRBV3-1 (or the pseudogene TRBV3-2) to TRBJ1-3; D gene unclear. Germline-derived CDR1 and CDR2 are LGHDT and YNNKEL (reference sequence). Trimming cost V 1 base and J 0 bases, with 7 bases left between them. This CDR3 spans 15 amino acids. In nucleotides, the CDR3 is TGTGCCAGCAGCCAAGCGGTCCCCTCTGGAAACACCATATATTTT. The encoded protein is CASSQAVPSGNTIYF.

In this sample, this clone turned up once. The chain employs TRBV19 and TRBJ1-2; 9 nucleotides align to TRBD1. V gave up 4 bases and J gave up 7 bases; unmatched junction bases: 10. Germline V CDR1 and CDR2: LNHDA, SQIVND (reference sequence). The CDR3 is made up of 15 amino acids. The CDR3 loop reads CASSKTDRGGLGYTF. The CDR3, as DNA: TGTGCCAGTAGTAAAACGGACAGGGGAGGTCTTGGCTACACCTTC. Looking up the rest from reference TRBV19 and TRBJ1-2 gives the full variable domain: DGGITQSPKYLFRKEGQNVTLSCEQNLNHDAMYWYRQDPGQGLRLIYYSQIVNDFQKGDIAEGYSVSREKKESFPLTVTSAQKNPTAFYLCASSKTDRGGLGYTFGSGTRLTVV.

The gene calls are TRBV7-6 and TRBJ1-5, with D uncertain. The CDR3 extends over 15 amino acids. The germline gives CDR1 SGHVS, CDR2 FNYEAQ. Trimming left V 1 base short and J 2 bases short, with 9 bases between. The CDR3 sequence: CASSLDAMGNQPQHF. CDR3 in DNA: TGTGCCAGCAGCTTAGACGCGATGGGCAATCAGCCCCAGCATTTT.

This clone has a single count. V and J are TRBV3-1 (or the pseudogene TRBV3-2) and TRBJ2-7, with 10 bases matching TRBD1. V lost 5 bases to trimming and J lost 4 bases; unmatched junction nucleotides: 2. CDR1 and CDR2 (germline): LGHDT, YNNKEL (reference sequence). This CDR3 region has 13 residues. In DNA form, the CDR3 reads TGTGCCAGCAGCAGGACAGGGGGGTACGAGCAGTACTTC. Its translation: CASSRTGGYEQYF.

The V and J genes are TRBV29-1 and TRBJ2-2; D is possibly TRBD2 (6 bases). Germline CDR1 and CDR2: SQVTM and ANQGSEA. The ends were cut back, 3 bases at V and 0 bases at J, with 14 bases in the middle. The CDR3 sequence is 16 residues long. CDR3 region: CSVDVPGLSNTGELFF. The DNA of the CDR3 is TGCAGCGTTGACGTTCCGGGACTCTCGAACACCGGGGAGCTGTTTTTT.

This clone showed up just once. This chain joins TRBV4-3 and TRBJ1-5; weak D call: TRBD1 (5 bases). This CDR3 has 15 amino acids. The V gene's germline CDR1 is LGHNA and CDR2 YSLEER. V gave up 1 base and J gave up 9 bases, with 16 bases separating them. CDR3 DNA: TGCGCCAGCAGCCAAGGGAGACAGTGGGGTTGGCCCCAGCATTTT. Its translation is CASSQGRQWGWPQHF.

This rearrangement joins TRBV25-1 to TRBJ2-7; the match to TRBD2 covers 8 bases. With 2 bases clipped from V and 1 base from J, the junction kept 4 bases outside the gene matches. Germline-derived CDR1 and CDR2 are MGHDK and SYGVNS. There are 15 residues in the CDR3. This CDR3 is CASSEPGTRSYEQYF. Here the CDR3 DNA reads TGTGCCAGCAGTGAACCCGGGACTAGGTCCTACGAGCAGTACTTC.

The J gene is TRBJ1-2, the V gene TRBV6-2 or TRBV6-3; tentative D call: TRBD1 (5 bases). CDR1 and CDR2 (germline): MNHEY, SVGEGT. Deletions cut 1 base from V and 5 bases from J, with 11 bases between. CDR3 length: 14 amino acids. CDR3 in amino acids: CASSYLGLIYGYTF. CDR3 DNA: TGTGCCAGCAGTTACTTGGGACTGATATATGGCTACACCTTC.